The clone carrying this T cell receptor (beta chain) was seen only once. Its matching antigen is unknown. It was with 60 Vbeta and 13 Jbeta primers that the PCR ran. Authors' analysis steps: Counted up in a later analysis, unique TCR beta chains came to 65 million to 100 million, with around 10 million shared. Generated by immunoSEQ multiplex PCR, the TCRdb table keeps only in-frame clones and is missing some. From that table come the V and J calls and clone size; the DNA was used to work out D and trimming. In the table there are fewer than 150,000 clones, roughly three quarters of which are singletons. The CDR3 is 13 residues long. Trimming stripped 6 bases from V and 5 bases from J, with 14 bases between. The germline CDR1 and CDR2 sequences are SNHLY and FYNNEI. The data belong to a study of cytomegalovirus exposure and HLA in healthy donors. Study-level findings and limits: Further analysis, carried out later, found HLA-associated TCR beta chains more clonally expanded than equally common other chains.

The rearrangement links TRBV2 to TRBJ2-7; D perhaps matches TRBD1 (6 bases). This clonotype originated in a man over 45 in good health and CMV-seropositive. Source material: PBMCs. The CDR3 DNA is TGTGCCAGCAGCCCACAGGGAAGCAACGAGCAGTACTTC. Its translation: CASSPQGSNEQYF.